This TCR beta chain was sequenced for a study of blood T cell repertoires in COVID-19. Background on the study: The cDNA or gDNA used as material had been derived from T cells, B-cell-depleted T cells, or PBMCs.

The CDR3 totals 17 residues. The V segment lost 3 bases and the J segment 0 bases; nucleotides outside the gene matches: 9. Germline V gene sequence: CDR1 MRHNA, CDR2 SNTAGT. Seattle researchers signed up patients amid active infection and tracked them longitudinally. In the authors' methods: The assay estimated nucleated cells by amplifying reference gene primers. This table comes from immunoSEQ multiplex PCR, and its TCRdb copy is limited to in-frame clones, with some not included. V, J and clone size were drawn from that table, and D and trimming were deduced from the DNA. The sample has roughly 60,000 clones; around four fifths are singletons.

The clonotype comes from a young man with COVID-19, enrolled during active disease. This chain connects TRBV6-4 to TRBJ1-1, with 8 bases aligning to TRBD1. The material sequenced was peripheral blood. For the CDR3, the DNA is TGTGCCAGCAGTGATCAGGACAGGGATAGGTTGAACACTGAAGCTTTCTTT. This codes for CASSDQDRDRLNTEAFF.